This T cell receptor beta chain was sequenced in a study of cytomegalovirus exposure and HLA in healthy donors. Study-level information: Earlier results showed 120 million or so unique TCR beta sequences derived from approximately 180 million T cells.

In the PCR, 60 Vbeta and 13 Jbeta primers were used. Clones were sequenced by immunoSEQ multiplex PCR, and TCRdb holds only the in-frame ones, with some missing. This table has tens of thousands of clones, 70% to 85% appearing once. Per the germline V gene, CDR1 is SGHRS and CDR2 is YFSETQ. The germline V and J ends were trimmed by 4 bases and 2 bases, with 9 bases remaining between them. This CDR3 is 13 amino acids long. Remarks on this clone: What it recognizes is unknown.

General observations from the study: Researchers reportedly found TCR beta sequences accurately predicted most subjects' HLA-A and HLA-B alleles. The study assumed roughly uniform donor sequencing depth for presence/absence analyses.

Sequencing was done on a sample of PBMCs. The chain uses TRBV5-1 and TRBJ1-1; unclear D gene. The source is a man between 45 and 60 years old in good health and CMV-seronegative. The CDR3: CASSKTSNTEAFF. The CDR3 DNA reads TGCGCCAGCAGCAAGACATCAAACACTGAAGCTTTCTTT. Complete variable domain (other parts from reference TRBV5-1 and TRBJ1-1): KAGVTQTPRYLIKTRGQQVTLSCSPISGHRSVSWYQQTPGQGLQFLFEYFSETQRNKGNFPGRFSGRQFSNSRSEMNVSTLELGDSALYLCASSKTSNTEAFFGQGTRLTVV.